This T cell receptor beta chain was observed in a study of T cell changes during pregnancy in multiple sclerosis. Trimming shortened V by 0 bases and J by 4 bases, and 5 bases separated the two germline ends. The germline V gene encodes CDR1 LGHNT and CDR2 FRNRAP. The CDR3 runs 13 residues. This table comes from immunoSEQ multiplex PCR, and its TCRdb copy is limited to in-frame clones, with some not included. This table holds about 100,000 clones, roughly 93% found once. This chain uses TRBV12-5 with TRBJ2-3; D unresolved. The sequence came from a female donor with multiple sclerosis, enrolled in a pregnancy study. This specimen consisted of peripheral blood, obtained before pregnancy. CDR3 in amino acids: CASGLVSADTQYF. The DNA for the CDR3 is TGTGCTAGTGGTTTGGTGAGTGCAGATACGCAGTATTTT.